This paragraph covers one T cell receptor (beta chain) sequence. This clonotype turned up a few times. What antigen it recognizes has not been identified. It has no much larger one-base neighbor in the sample; base qualities were not kept. This specimen's time point label, interpreted: approximately 40 days after influenza vaccine administration. This sample was included in a study of response to subunit inactivated influenza vaccine (dated by TCRdb to about 2018). Regarding the study in general: Deep quantitative T cell receptor repertoire profiling was used in the study to track responses to a trivalent subunit inactivated influenza vaccine. Study-wide findings and limitations: According to the authors, only a limited number of new T cells may be recruited by each seasonal influenza vaccination.

Library prep was done by RT-PCR. The instrument was an Illumina HiSeq 2500. TCRdb reworked the public reads: Q25 trimming with fastp, MiXCR clone assembly, productive beta chains retained. Identical CDR3 proteins give one entry, which carries the most common genes and DNA. Within this sample are fewer than 650,000 distinct CDR3 sequences, with roughly 13% of them counted one time only. Around 14% of the sample belongs to the ten largest clones. From a lookup of the germline V gene, CDR1 and CDR2 are SGHDT and YYEEEE. The CDR3 runs 18 amino acids, cysteine and phenylalanine included. CDR3 DNA is the only sequence kept; it has 54 bases, read in frame from the first base. Trimming takes 1 base from V and 4 bases from J, and the germline ends sit 24 bases apart.

The TCR originated in a man aged 45-60 years who received an inactivated influenza vaccine. Donor details come from another sample of the same person, matched by shared clones. This sample comprised PBMCs from blood, obtained about 40 days after vaccination. The sequence links TRBV5-6 to TRBJ2-7, with a weak D call of TRBD1 (6 bases match). The nucleotide sequence reads TGTGCCAGCAGCTTGTATTATTTTACTGGGGACACCCCATACGAGCAGTACTTC. Translated, it gives CASSLYYFTGDTPYEQYF.